The 12 T cell receptor beta chains reported below all come from one sample, sequenced in a study of cytomegalovirus exposure and HLA in healthy donors. PCR amplification relied on 60 Vbeta primers (plus 13 Jbeta primers). Here immunoSEQ multiplex PCR was the method, and the copy in TCRdb shows in-frame clones only, minus some. The sample records roughly 97,000 clones, approximately 9% being singletons. The sequenced sample was PBMCs. Receptors were obtained from a man aged 45 to 65 in good health and CMV-seropositive.

The chain couples TRBV27 to TRBJ2-7; 11 positions match TRBD2. Trimming at V came to 1 base and at J to 7 bases, leaving 6 bases not matched to a gene. There are 15 residues in the CDR3. Germline V gene sequence: CDR1 MNHEY, CDR2 SMNVEV (reference sequence). The CDR3 region has the DNA TGTGCCAGCAGTTTATTTCTAGCGGGAGGAGGGGAGCAGTACTTC. Its translation: CASSLFLAGGGEQYF.

This chain uses TRBV20-1 with TRBJ1-2; D call uncertain. V lost 2 bases and J 3 bases, leaving 4 bases between the germline ends. Germline V CDR1 and CDR2: DFQATT, SNEGSKA (reference sequence). This CDR3 has 11 amino acids. CDR3 DNA sequence: TGCAGTGCTAGACGGGACTATGGCTACACCTTC. Amino acids: CSARRDYGYTF.

This clone was counted only a few times. V is TRBV7-3 and J is TRBJ2-3; weak D call: TRBD2 (6 bases). V was pared by 2 bases and J by 2 bases, with 17 bases between. This CDR3 spans 17 amino acids. Per the germline V gene, CDR1 is SGHTA and CDR2 is FQGTGA. In nucleotides, the CDR3 is TGTGCCAGCAGCTTAGCGGGGTCAGGTCTTGCCACAGATACGCAGTATTTT. This codes for CASSLAGSGLATDTQYF.

The V gene is TRBV30, the J gene TRBJ1-6; 7 positions agree with TRBD1. Germline trimming cut 5 bases from V and 3 bases from J; bases unmatched to any gene: 4. The germline gives CDR1 GTSNPN, CDR2 SVGIG (reference sequence). The CDR3 totals 14 residues. CDR3 amino acids: CAWSGQIYNSPLHF. CDR3 DNA: TGTGCCTGGTCGGGACAGATCTATAATTCACCCCTCCACTTT.

The chain uses TRBV4-3 and TRBJ1-4; TRBD1 is a possible D gene (5 bases). V lost 4 bases and J lost 8, with 17 bases in between. The germline gives CDR1 LGHNA, CDR2 YSLEER. The CDR3 has 15 residues. In DNA, the CDR3 is TGCGCCAGCAGCCCTTCGTGGGGGGGTCGGGAAAAACTGTTTTTT. The encoded protein is CASSPSWGGREKLFF.

The CDR3 loop is CASSSSSYNSPLHF. Written as DNA, the CDR3 is TGCGCCAGCAGCTCCAGCTCCTATAATTCACCCCTCCACTTT. The V gene is TRBV5-1, the J gene TRBJ1-6; D unclear. This CDR3 contains 14 residues. The germline V gene has CDR1 SGHRS and CDR2 YFSETQ. Between the trimmed V and J ends, which lost 3 bases and 0 bases, there was a span of 4 bases.

This rearrangement joins TRBV19 to TRBJ1-5, with D possibly matching TRBD1 (6 bases). This CDR3 has 13 residues. In germline, CDR1 is LNHDA, CDR2 SQIVND (reference sequence). V dropped 6 bases and J dropped 5 bases, with 11 bases sitting between them. The DNA of the CDR3 is TGTGCCAGTAGGTTGAACAGGGATCAGCCCCAGCATTTT. This gives the protein CASRLNRDQPQHF. The whole variable domain, filled in from reference TRBV19 and TRBJ1-5, reads DGGITQSPKYLFRKEGQNVTLSCEQNLNHDAMYWYRQDPGQGLRLIYYSQIVNDFQKGDIAEGYSVSREKKESFPLTVTSAQKNPTAFYLCASRLNRDQPQHFGDGTRLSIL.

This clone was counted between two and nine times. The chain has TRBV7-2 and TRBJ1-5; 7 bases are shared with TRBD1. V trimming: 4 bases; J trimming: 6 bases; junction bases outside the gene matches: 12. The CDR3 is made up of 16 amino acids. Per the germline V gene, CDR1 is SGHTA and CDR2 is FQGNSA. The DNA of the CDR3 is TGTGCCAGCAGCTGGGGGCCGACAGGGACGGGTCAGCCCCAGCATTTT. It yields the protein CASSWGPTGTGQPQHF.

This clone turned up a few times. The J gene is TRBJ2-3, the V gene TRBV6-5; D gene uncertain. Germline lookup yields CDR1 MNHEY and CDR2 SVGAGI. With 2 bases removed from V and 2 bases from J, the gap between germline ends came to 14 bases. The CDR3 is 16 amino acids. CDR3 bases: TGTGCCAGCAGTTACCAGGCCATCCTGTCCACAGATACGCAGTATTTT. Residues: CASSYQAILSTDTQYF.

This clone was seen only a few times. The rearrangement links TRBV11-2 to TRBJ2-7; D uncertain. Germline lookup yields CDR1 SGHAT and CDR2 FQNNGV. With 3 bases removed from V and 0 bases from J, the gap between germline ends came to 6 bases. The CDR3 consists of 13 residues. CDR3 in DNA: TGTGCCAGCAGCTTTGAGAGCTCCTACGAGCAGTACTTC. Protein product: CASSFESSYEQYF.

This chain uses TRBV6-5 with TRBJ1-5, with D possibly matching TRBD1 (6 bases). Germline CDR1 and CDR2: MNHEY and SVGAGI. This CDR3 is 14 amino acids long. V shed 4 bases and J shed 5 bases, with 12 bases lying between them. The CDR3 bases are TGTGCCAGCAGTTCAGGGACACCGGATCAGCCCCAGCATTTT. It is translated as CASSSGTPDQPQHF.

The chain combines TRBV14 with TRBJ1-5; 10 nucleotides align to TRBD1. Germline lookup yields CDR1 SGHDN and CDR2 FVKESK. This CDR3 is built from 16 residues. With V trimmed by 3 bases and J by 9 bases, 11 bases remained unmatched. CDR3 DNA sequence: TGTGCCAGCAGCCACATAGGGACAGGGGATTCTCGGCCCCAGCATTTT. Translating gives CASSHIGTGDSRPQHF.